The clone carrying this T cell receptor beta chain appeared a single time. This CDR3 region has 14 residues. Trimming removed 1 base from V and 0 bases from J, with 4 bases in between. The germline V gene has CDR1 LNHDA and CDR2 SQIVND (reference sequence). The source of the sample is a study of blood T cell repertoires in COVID-19. For the study at large: Samples came from the United States, Italy and Spain, spanning acute and convalescent COVID-19. T cells, B-cell-depleted T cells, or PBMCs provided the cDNA or gDNA that served as material.

Study processing details: The authors estimated nucleated cell counts from reference gene primer amplification. TCRdb's table, derived via immunoSEQ multiplex PCR, lists solely in-frame clones and lacks some. Clone size and the V and J calls come from that table; the DNA yielded D and trimming. The sample yields 120,000 or so clones, 80% to 90% seen once. The sequencing sample was made of peripheral blood. The chain joins TRBV19 to TRBJ1-3; D gene unclear. The clonotype was recovered from a man between 65 and 85 years old with active or convalescent COVID-19. The CDR3: CASSIASSGNTIYF. The CDR3 DNA is TGTGCCAGTAGTATAGCGAGCTCTGGAAACACCATATATTTT.